This T cell receptor (beta chain) was sequenced during a study of blood T cell repertoires in COVID-19. Study information: The study drew acute and convalescent COVID-19 samples from the United States, Italy and Spain. Sources were T cells, B-cell-depleted T cells, or PBMCs; the material itself was cDNA or gDNA.

V was pared by 3 bases and J by 3 bases, with 2 bases of the junction left unmatched. Germline CDR1 and CDR2: MDHEN and SYDVKM. The CDR3 extends over 15 amino acids. Authors' data handling: Scientists estimated how many nucleated cells there were by amplifying reference gene primers. TCRdb's copy holds only in-frame clones and misses some; the assay was immunoSEQ multiplex PCR. V and J calls and clone size are as listed in that table; D and trimming were resolved from the DNA. The sample lists 150,000 to 200,000 clones, about nine tenths occurring once. The J gene is TRBJ2-7, the V gene TRBV28; 13 positions match TRBD2. The TCR originated in a woman aged 60-75 years who had recovered from COVID-19. The sequenced material came from peripheral blood. The CDR3 is CASSFGTSGVYEQYF. In nucleotides, the CDR3 is TGTGCCAGCAGTTTTGGGACTAGCGGGGTCTACGAGCAGTACTTC.